This TCR beta chain was sequenced during a study of T cells after yellow fever vaccination. Study results and limitations: FACS-sorted repertoires could harbor abundant contaminating bulk-population clonotypes.

MiXCR was run by TCRdb on the 5' RACE reads, yielding one entry per CDR3 protein. The data show more than 9,000 distinct CDR3 sequences, 4% to 6% seen once. This clonotype was picked up many times. The TCR comes from a man aged 18 to 29 who received the YFV17D yellow fever vaccine. Sequencing used PBMCs, either bulk or a sorted T-cell subset (CD4+, CD8+, memory, or dextramer-sorted; not recorded which), obtained approximately 16 days after the first yellow fever vaccination.

In DNA, the CDR3 is TGTGCCAGCAGCAAAGGGAACACTGAAGCTTTCTTT. Protein product: CASSKGNTEAFF. The J gene is TRBJ1-1, the V gene TRBV7-9, with D unresolved. Germline V gene data show CDR1 as SEHNR and CDR2 as FQNEAQ (reference sequence). This CDR3 has 12 residues. V gave up 5 bases and J gave up 1 base, with 5 bases separating them.